This T cell receptor beta chain was identified in a study of cytomegalovirus exposure and HLA in healthy donors. It was with 60 Vbeta and 13 Jbeta primers that the PCR ran. Produced via immunoSEQ multiplex PCR; TCRdb's table is partial and in-frame only. The table shows 60,000 to 90,000 clones, with around two thirds occurring only once. Those who donated were healthy bone marrow donors. The sequenced material came from PBMCs. This clonotype originated in a woman aged 50 to 60 in good health and CMV-seropositive.

CDR3 bases: TGTGCCAGCAGCTTGGCAGGGTTCAGTGGCTACACCTTC. This encodes CASSLAGFSGYTF. The chain links TRBV5-6 to TRBJ1-2; the D gene is possibly TRBD1 (5 bases). The V end was cut by 0 bases, the J end by 7 bases, with 10 bases between. There are 13 residues in the CDR3. The V gene's germline CDR1 is SGHDT and CDR2 YYEEEE.